The 6 T cell receptor beta chains below all came from one sample that was sequenced in a study of tumor-infiltrating lymphocytes in primary liver carcinoma. Without any cell sorting, about 18-31 mg of bulk tissue yielded co-extracted RNA and DNA. TCR beta cDNA was prepared out of about 510 ng total RNA by means of a constant-region primer. Slightly modified ARM-PCR with three nested multiplex PCR rounds yielded TCR beta libraries. Amplification in the first two PCR rounds was performed using TRBV1-TRBV30 forward primers and a C-beta reverse primer for approximately 10 cycles each. TCRdb analysed the multiplex PCR reads with MiXCR anew, one entry per CDR3 protein. The sample has roughly 22,000 distinct CDR3 sequences, approximately 80% seen once. Sequencing used liver tumor tissue from sampling region 2. Documented subset: tumor region T2, inferior pole. The receptors originated from a woman aged 25-40 years with primary liver carcinoma and hepatitis B virus infection.

This clonotype is labeled medium-sized. The rearrangement uses TRBV7-9 and TRBJ2-7; 7 bases are shared with TRBD2. The V and J ends lost 4 bases and 0 bases, in that order; junction bases with no gene match: 3. Looked up from germline, CDR1 is SEHNR and CDR2 is FQNEAQ (reference sequence). The CDR3 consists of 14 residues. The CDR3 loop is CASSSGGLSYEQYF. CDR3 in DNA: TGTGCCAGCAGCTCGGGAGGCCTCTCCTACGAGCAGTACTTC.

A remark on this clonotype: One end of the junction fails to match germline, which may point to a read error. V gene TRBV12-3 or TRBV12-4 combines with J gene TRBJ2-5, with a tentative D call TRBD2 (5 bases). This CDR3 region has 15 residues. DNA for the CDR3: TGTGTCAGCAGCACCTACCCCGGAGGCGAAGAGACCAAGTACTTC. This translates into CVSSTYPGGEETKYF.

About this clonotype itself: Relative to the germline gene, one junction end is altered; a read error may explain this. J is TRBJ1-2 and V is TRBV6-1; no reliable D call. The germline V gene has CDR1 MNHNS and CDR2 SASEGT. The length of the CDR3 is 18 residues. Here the CDR3 DNA reads TGTTCCAGCAGTGAAAGGTTCCTGGTCCTTAGATCTAACTATGGCTACAGCTTC. Translating gives CSSSERFLVLRSNYGYSF.

Turning to this clonotype: The junction departs from the called germline gene at one end, perhaps through a read error. The chain has TRBV10-3 and TRBJ2-2; 10 nucleotides align to TRBD2. This CDR3 contains 16 residues. CDR1 and CDR2 (germline): ENHRY, SYGVKD. The DNA for the CDR3 is TGTGCCATCAGCATAGCGGGAGGTCGCGAAACCGGAGAGCTGTTTTTT. It yields the protein CAISIAGGRETGELFF.

In the case of this clonotype: A read error is likely, as this CDR3 ends without the conserved phenylalanine or tryptophan. The genes are TRBV28 and TRBJ2-7; D ambiguous. CDR1 MDHEN and CDR2 SYDVKM come from the germline V gene. This CDR3 is 17 amino acids long. The V and J ends lost 8 bases and 0 bases respectively, with 23 bases between them. CDR3 sequence reads: CASGLPLDGWYSYEQYL. The CDR3 DNA reads as TGTGCCAGCGGCCTCCCTTTGGATGGATGGTACTCCTACGAGCAGTACCTC.

As concerns this clonotype: The germline gene is not matched at one end of the junction; a read error may be the cause. V usage is TRBV11-2 and J usage is TRBJ2-2; D unclear. Germline CDR1 SGHAT, CDR2 FQNNGV. This CDR3 is 16 amino acids long. CDR3 loop: CASNPDPQLNTGELFF. As DNA, the CDR3 is TGTGCAAGCAACCCCGATCCCCAACTGAACACCGGGGAGCTGTTTTTT.